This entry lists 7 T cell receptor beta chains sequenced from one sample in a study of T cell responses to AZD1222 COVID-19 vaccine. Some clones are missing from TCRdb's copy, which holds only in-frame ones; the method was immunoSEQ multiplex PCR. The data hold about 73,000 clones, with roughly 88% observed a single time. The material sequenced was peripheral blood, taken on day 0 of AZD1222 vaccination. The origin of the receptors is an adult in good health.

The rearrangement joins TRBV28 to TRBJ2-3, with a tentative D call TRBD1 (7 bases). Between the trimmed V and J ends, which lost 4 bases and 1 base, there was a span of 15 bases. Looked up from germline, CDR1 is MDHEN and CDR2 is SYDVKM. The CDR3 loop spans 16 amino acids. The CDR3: CASSSGDRAGTDTQYF. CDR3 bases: TGTGCCAGCAGTTCGGGGGACAGAGCAGGCACAGATACGCAGTATTTT.

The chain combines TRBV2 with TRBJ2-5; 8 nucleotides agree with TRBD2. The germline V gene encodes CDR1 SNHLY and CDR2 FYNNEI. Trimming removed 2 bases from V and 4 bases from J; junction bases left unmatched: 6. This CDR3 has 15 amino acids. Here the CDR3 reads CASSELRGAPETQYF. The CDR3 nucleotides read TGTGCCAGCAGTGAATTGCGGGGGGCACCAGAGACCCAGTACTTC.

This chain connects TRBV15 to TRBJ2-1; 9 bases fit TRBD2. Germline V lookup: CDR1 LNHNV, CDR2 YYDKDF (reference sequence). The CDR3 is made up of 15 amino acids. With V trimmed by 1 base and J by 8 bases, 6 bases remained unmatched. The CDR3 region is CATSRGLAVSDEQFF. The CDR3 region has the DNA TGTGCCACCAGCAGAGGACTAGCGGTTTCCGATGAGCAGTTCTTC.

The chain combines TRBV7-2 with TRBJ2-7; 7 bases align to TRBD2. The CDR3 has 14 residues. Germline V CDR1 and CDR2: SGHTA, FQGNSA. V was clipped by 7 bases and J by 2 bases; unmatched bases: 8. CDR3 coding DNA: TGTGCCAGCACACTAGGAGGGAGGGCCTACGAGCAGTACTTC. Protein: CASTLGGRAYEQYF.

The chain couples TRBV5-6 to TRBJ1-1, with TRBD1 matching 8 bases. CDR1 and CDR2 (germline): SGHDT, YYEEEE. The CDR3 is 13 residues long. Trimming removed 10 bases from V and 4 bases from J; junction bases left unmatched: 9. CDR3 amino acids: CAPGSDRATEAFF. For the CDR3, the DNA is TGTGCCCCGGGTTCGGACAGGGCCACTGAAGCTTTCTTT.

The CDR3: CASSWWGSLNEQYF. The DNA for the CDR3 is TGTGCCAGCAGTTGGTGGGGGTCTCTAAACGAGCAGTACTTC. This chain joins TRBV27 and TRBJ2-7; D may be TRBD1 or TRBD2 (5 bases each). This CDR3 region has 14 residues. The ends were cut back, 4 bases at V and 5 bases at J, with 15 bases in the middle. Germline V gene sequence: CDR1 MNHEY, CDR2 SMNVEV (reference sequence).

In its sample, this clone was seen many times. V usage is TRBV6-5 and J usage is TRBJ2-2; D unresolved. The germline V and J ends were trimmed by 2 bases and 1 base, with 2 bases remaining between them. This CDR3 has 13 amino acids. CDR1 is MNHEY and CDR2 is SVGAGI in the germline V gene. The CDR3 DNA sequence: TGTGCCAGCAGTTACCAGAACACCGGGGAGCTGTTTTTT. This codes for CASSYQNTGELFF.